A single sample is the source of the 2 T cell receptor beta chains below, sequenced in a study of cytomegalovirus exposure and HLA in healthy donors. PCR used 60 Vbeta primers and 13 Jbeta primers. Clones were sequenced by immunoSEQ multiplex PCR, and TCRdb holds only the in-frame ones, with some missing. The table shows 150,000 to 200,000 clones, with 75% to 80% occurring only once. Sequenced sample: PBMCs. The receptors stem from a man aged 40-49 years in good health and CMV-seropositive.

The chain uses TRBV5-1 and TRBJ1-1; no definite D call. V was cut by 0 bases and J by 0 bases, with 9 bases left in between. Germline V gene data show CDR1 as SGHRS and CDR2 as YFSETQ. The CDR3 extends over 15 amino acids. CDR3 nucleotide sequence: TGCGCCAGCAGCTTGGGACGAGGTGTGAACACTGAAGCTTTCTTT. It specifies CASSLGRGVNTEAFF.

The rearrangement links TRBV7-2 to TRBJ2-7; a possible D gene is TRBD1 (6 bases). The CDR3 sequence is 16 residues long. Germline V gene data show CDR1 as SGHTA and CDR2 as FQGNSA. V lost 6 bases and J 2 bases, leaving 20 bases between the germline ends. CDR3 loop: CASSLHVGGVPYEQYF. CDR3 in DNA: TGTGCCAGCAGTCTTCACGTAGGGGGAGTACCCTACGAGCAGTACTTC.